The 11 T cell receptor beta chains in this list originate from one sample, sequenced in a study of T cell repertoires in cytomegalovirus infection. In TCRdb, the reads were re-called with MiXCR into one record per CDR3 protein. This table has roughly 920,000 distinct CDR3 sequences, roughly a third appearing once. No antigens are known for them. Here the sequenced sample was cultured CD8+ T cells from PBMCs, taken from culture after CMV antigen stimulation. The receptors stem from a human donor in good health (CMV status not recorded). Some clones in this sample may be carry-over from other donors' samples.

The genes are TRBV11-2 and TRBJ2-2, with TRBD2 matching 7 bases. This CDR3 is built from 13 residues. J lost 5 bases, V lost 9 bases, and 6 bases had no gene match. Germline V gene lookup returns CDR1 SGHAT and CDR2 FQNNGV. The CDR3 here is CASLPGGTGELFF. CDR3 sequence (DNA): TGTGCCAGTCTGCCGGGGGGAACCGGGGAGCTGTTTTTT.

The genes are TRBV2 and TRBJ1-5; tentatively, D is TRBD1 (6 bases). CDR3 length: 18 residues. V was pared by 4 bases and J by 1 base, with 20 bases between. The V gene's germline CDR1 is SNHLY and CDR2 FYNNEI. The CDR3 here is CASSGRGGLTRSNQPQHF. CDR3 DNA sequence: TGTGCCAGCAGTGGCCGGGGGGGGCTAACTAGGAGCAATCAGCCCCAGCATTTT.

With regard to this clonotype: One end of the junction does not line up with germline, which may come from a read error. The V and J genes are TRBV7-4 and TRBJ2-2, with D possibly being TRBD1 (6 bases). The germline gives CDR1 SGHVT, CDR2 SQSDAQ. This CDR3 contains 17 residues. CDR3 loop: CASSPDLWTENIGELFF. The CDR3 nucleotides are TGTGCCAGCAGCCCCGACCTCTGGACAGAGAACATCGGGGAGCTGTTTTTT.

This clonotype came up a few times. The chain links TRBV7-6 to TRBJ2-2; D is possibly TRBD2 (5 bases). The V gene's germline CDR1 is SGHVS and CDR2 FNYEAQ. The V end was cut by 1 base, the J end by 3 bases, with 15 bases between. The CDR3 sequence is 17 residues long. The CDR3 nucleotides read TGTGCCAGCAGCTTAGTCCTTCCAATCGGGGACACCGGGGAGCTGTTTTTT. This encodes CASSLVLPIGDTGELFF.

The genes are TRBV6-1 and TRBJ2-7; D is ambiguous. V lost 1 base and J lost 2, with 6 bases in between. The CDR3 length is 13 residues. Germline assignment: CDR1 MNHNS and CDR2 SASEGT. The CDR3 here is CASSEDTTYEQYF. CDR3 coding DNA: TGTGCCAGCAGTGAAGACACAACCTACGAGCAGTACTTC.

The chain is built from TRBV2 and TRBJ2-7, with 9 bases that match TRBD1. After removal of 4 bases from V and 4 bases from J, the junction contained 14 bases not matched to a gene. Per the germline V gene, CDR1 is SNHLY and CDR2 is FYNNEI. This CDR3 is 17 amino acids long. DNA for the CDR3: TGTGCCAGCAGTGCTTCCGCTCCGGGACAGGGTTCTTACGAGCAGTACGTC. This codes for CASSASAPGQGSYEQYV.

This clonotype was observed many times. This chain joins TRBV7-9 and TRBJ1-1, with TRBD1 as a possible D gene (5 bases). The CDR3 contains 15 residues. With 4 bases removed from V and 4 bases from J, the gap between germline ends came to 16 bases. Germline assignment: CDR1 SEHNR and CDR2 FQNEAQ (reference sequence). DNA for the CDR3: TGTGCCAGCAGCTACCTCCAGGGAGGCAGCACTGAAGCTTTCTTT. The encoded protein is CASSYLQGGSTEAFF.

This clonotype has ten or more counts. The chain recombines TRBV20-1 with TRBJ2-2; TRBD2 is a possible D gene (6 bases). CDR3 length: 14 residues. CDR1 and CDR2 (germline): DFQATT, SNEGSKA (reference sequence). Between the trimmed V and J ends, which lost 0 bases and 4 bases, there was a span of 9 bases. The chain's CDR3 is CSARDFGGTGELFF. The CDR3 nucleotides are TGCAGTGCTAGAGATTTCGGGGGCACCGGGGAGCTGTTTTTT.

This clonotype was seen at least ten times. The CDR3: CASSPSPTGELFF. In DNA, the CDR3 is TGTGCCAGCAGCCCGAGTCCCACCGGGGAGCTGTTTTTT. The chain employs TRBV7-6 and TRBJ2-2; unclear D gene. The CDR3 contains 13 residues. V lost 5 bases and J 4 bases, leaving 8 bases between the germline ends. Germline CDR1 reads SGHVS; CDR2 reads FNYEAQ.

The genes are TRBV27 and TRBJ2-1; 8 positions match TRBD2. Germline assignment: CDR1 MNHEY and CDR2 SMNVEV (reference sequence). The junction had 6 bases not matched to a gene; V was cut back by 4 bases and J by 10 bases. This CDR3 contains 13 residues. The CDR3 region is CASSSGLVGEQFF. CDR3 sequence (DNA): TGTGCCAGCAGTTCGGGACTAGTAGGCGAGCAGTTCTTC.

The rearrangement links TRBV10-3 to TRBJ1-1, with D maybe TRBD1 (5 bases). The V and J ends lost 0 bases and 5 bases respectively, with 7 bases between them. The germline CDR1 and CDR2 sequences are ENHRY and SYGVKD. The CDR3 length is 13 residues. For the CDR3, the DNA is TGTGCCATCAGTGAGTCGGACAAGACTGAAGCTTTCTTT. Translation: CAISESDKTEAFF.